This T cell receptor beta chain was sequenced during a study of control samples from healthy donors and cancer patients. The data were produced by immunoSEQ multiplex PCR, yet TCRdb's version contains in-frame clones alone and is incomplete. This sample carries approximately 90,000 clones, approximately 89% of them seen once, and the ten largest clones take roughly 20%. The germline V gene encodes CDR1 MGHRA and CDR2 YSYEKL. V lost 0 bases and J lost 4, with 16 bases in between. This CDR3 has 17 amino acids. This TCR was recovered from a man aged 30-40 years in good health. Sequencing input: blood. The chain combines TRBV4-1 with TRBJ2-1; D unclear. The CDR3 protein is CASSQEVVAYSYNEQFF. CDR3 coding DNA: TGCGCCAGCAGCCAAGAGGTAGTGGCTTACTCGTACAATGAGCAGTTCTTC.